These T cell receptor beta chains were read from a single sample in a study of blood T cells in healthy people across ages. Using its own MiXCR run on the 5' RACE reads, TCRdb lists one record per CDR3 protein. The sample yields fewer than 650,000 distinct CDR3 sequences, around 27% seen once. The sample also formed part of further work on T cells of mothers and their children.

Sequenced input: blood. The receptors originated from a boy younger than 10 in good health. Each CDR3 is given with its conserved first and last residue. The order of the fields is J gene, V gene, clone size, D gene, CDR3 DNA, CDR3 protein. D genes are given only for firm matches. Some rows mark clone size as missing; the rest say once, few, many or name a class of expanded clone.

j_call: TRBJ1-1; v_call: TRBV7-9; clone_size: .; d_call: .; cdr3_nt: TGTGCCAGCAGCTTAGACAGTGGCCCTGGGAACACTGAAGCTTTCTTT; cdr3_aa: CASSLDSGPGNTEAFF
j_call: TRBJ2-1; v_call: TRBV7-9; clone_size: few; d_call: .; cdr3_nt: TGTGCCAGCAGCTTAGCGGGGGCGGGAACCTCCTACAATGAGCAGTTCTTC; cdr3_aa: CASSLAGAGTSYNEQFF
j_call: TRBJ1-2; v_call: TRBV5-1; clone_size: few; d_call: .; cdr3_nt: TGCGCCAGCAGCCCCGGACAGCAGGACTATGGCTACACCTTC; cdr3_aa: CASSPGQQDYGYTF
j_call: TRBJ2-3; v_call: TRBV20-1; clone_size: .; d_call: .; cdr3_nt: TGCAGTGCTAGATTGCGGGGCGACAGGTATGCTAGCACAGATACGCAGTATTTT; cdr3_aa: CSARLRGDRYASTDTQYF
j_call: TRBJ2-3; v_call: TRBV6-2/TRBV6-3; clone_size: .; d_call: .; cdr3_nt: TGTGCCAGCAGTCCAGATTTGAGCACAGATACGCAGTATTTT; cdr3_aa: CASSPDLSTDTQYF
j_call: TRBJ2-7; v_call: TRBV3-1; clone_size: .; d_call: TRBD1; cdr3_nt: TGTGCCAGCAGCCACGGGACAGGGGGCGACGAGCAGTACTTC; cdr3_aa: CASSHGTGGDEQYF
j_call: TRBJ2-2; v_call: TRBV30; clone_size: few; d_call: TRBD1; cdr3_nt: TGTGCCTGGGACAGGGTCGGCACCGGGGAGCTGTTTTTT; cdr3_aa: CAWDRVGTGELFF
j_call: TRBJ2-3; v_call: TRBV20-1; clone_size: .; d_call: .; cdr3_nt: TGCAGCCTTGGAACAGGGTGGTACACAGATACGCAGTATTTT; cdr3_aa: CSLGTGWYTDTQYF
j_call: TRBJ1-5; v_call: TRBV2; clone_size: .; d_call: .; cdr3_nt: TGTGCCAGCAGTGTCAGCGACTACAGCAATCAGCCCCAGCATTTT; cdr3_aa: CASSVSDYSNQPQHF
j_call: TRBJ1-2; v_call: TRBV3-1; clone_size: few; d_call: .; cdr3_nt: TGTGCCAGCAGCCAAGAGGTAGACCCCTGGGATGGCTACACCTTC; cdr3_aa: CASSQEVDPWDGYTF
j_call: TRBJ1-1; v_call: TRBV5-1; clone_size: .; d_call: .; cdr3_nt: TGCGCCAGCAGCTTCAGACCAGCCAACACTGAAGCTTTCTTT; cdr3_aa: CASSFRPANTEAFF
j_call: TRBJ2-1; v_call: TRBV11-2; clone_size: .; d_call: .; cdr3_nt: TGTGCCAGCAGCTTAGACGGGTTTCGTATATATGAGCAGTTCTTC; cdr3_aa: CASSLDGFRIYEQFF
j_call: TRBJ2-7; v_call: TRBV4-2; clone_size: few; d_call: .; cdr3_nt: TGTGCCAGCAGCCAAGATAGCAGGGGCTACGAGCAGTACTTC; cdr3_aa: CASSQDSRGYEQYF
j_call: TRBJ2-5; v_call: TRBV29-1; clone_size: few; d_call: TRBD2; cdr3_nt: TGCAGCGTAGTAGCGGGAGCCGAAAAGACCCAGTACTTC; cdr3_aa: CSVVAGAEKTQYF
j_call: TRBJ2-1; v_call: TRBV12-3/TRBV12-4; clone_size: .; d_call: TRBD2; cdr3_nt: TGTGCCAGCACTGGACTAGCGGGAGAGCGCAGGGAGCAGTTCTTC; cdr3_aa: CASTGLAGERREQFF
j_call: TRBJ1-5; v_call: TRBV28; clone_size: few; d_call: TRBD1; cdr3_nt: TGTGCCAGCAGTTTCCTGACAGGGAACAATCAGCCCCAGCATTTT; cdr3_aa: CASSFLTGNNQPQHF
j_call: TRBJ2-2; v_call: TRBV7-9; clone_size: few; d_call: .; cdr3_nt: TGTGCCAGCAGCTTGGGAAAGGCCGGGGAGCTGTTTTTT; cdr3_aa: CASSLGKAGELFF
j_call: TRBJ2-1; v_call: TRBV6-5; clone_size: .; d_call: TRBD2; cdr3_nt: TGTGCCAGCAGTTATGGGCTAGCGGCCTACAATGAGCAGTTCTTC; cdr3_aa: CASSYGLAAYNEQFF
j_call: TRBJ1-1; v_call: TRBV25-1; clone_size: .; d_call: TRBD1; cdr3_nt: TGTGCCAGCAGGGGGACAGGGACAACGAACACTGAAGCTTTCTTT; cdr3_aa: CASRGTGTTNTEAFF
j_call: TRBJ1-6; v_call: TRBV7-9; clone_size: .; d_call: .; cdr3_nt: TGTGCCAGCAGCTTAGGAGGTCGGGGCCCCCTTAATTCACCCCTCCACTTT; cdr3_aa: CASSLGGRGPLNSPLHF
j_call: TRBJ2-7; v_call: TRBV6-5; clone_size: .; d_call: TRBD1; cdr3_nt: TGTGCCAGCAGTTACCGGGACAGGGGATCCTACGAGCAGTACTTC; cdr3_aa: CASSYRDRGSYEQYF
j_call: TRBJ2-5; v_call: TRBV2; clone_size: few; d_call: TRBD1; cdr3_nt: TGTGCCAGCAGTGTCTGGACGGGCAGGGGGATCGAGACCCAGTACTTC; cdr3_aa: CASSVWTGRGIETQYF
j_call: TRBJ2-3; v_call: TRBV15; clone_size: few; d_call: TRBD2; cdr3_nt: TGTGCCACCAGCAGACAACTAGCGGGAGTGACAGATACGCAGTATTTT; cdr3_aa: CATSRQLAGVTDTQYF
j_call: TRBJ2-2; v_call: TRBV12-3/TRBV12-4; clone_size: few; d_call: .; cdr3_nt: TGTGCCAGTCGCAGGGAAATAGGCACCGGGGAGCTGTTTTTT; cdr3_aa: CASRREIGTGELFF
j_call: TRBJ2-7; v_call: TRBV28; clone_size: .; d_call: TRBD2; cdr3_nt: TGTGCCATTAAAACGGGACTAGCGGGTTTTTACGAGCAGTACTTC; cdr3_aa: CAIKTGLAGFYEQYF
j_call: TRBJ2-7; v_call: TRBV7-2; clone_size: few; d_call: .; cdr3_nt: TGTGCCAGCAAAATCCCTTGGGTGAGAGAGCAGTACTTC; cdr3_aa: CASKIPWVREQYF
j_call: TRBJ2-1; v_call: TRBV7-9; clone_size: .; d_call: TRBD2; cdr3_nt: TGTGCCAGCAGCCCGCTCGGACTAGCGGATTACAATGAGCAGTTCTTC; cdr3_aa: CASSPLGLADYNEQFF
j_call: TRBJ2-7; v_call: TRBV6-5; clone_size: few; d_call: .; cdr3_nt: TGTGCCAGCACTGGAGGGGGGCTGAACGAGCAGTACTTC; cdr3_aa: CASTGGGLNEQYF
j_call: TRBJ2-6; v_call: TRBV29-1; clone_size: .; d_call: .; cdr3_nt: TGCAGCGTTGACAGTATAGGGGAAGTATCTGGGGCCAACGTCCTGACTTTC; cdr3_aa: CSVDSIGEVSGANVLTF
j_call: TRBJ2-7; v_call: TRBV12-3/TRBV12-4; clone_size: few; d_call: .; cdr3_nt: TGTGCCAGCAGTTTGACCGGGCCTCGTGGCGAGCAGTACTTC; cdr3_aa: CASSLTGPRGEQYF
j_call: TRBJ2-1; v_call: TRBV7-8; clone_size: .; d_call: TRBD1; cdr3_nt: TGTGCCAGCAGCTTAGTCTTATGGGGACAGCATAATGAGCAGTTCTTC; cdr3_aa: CASSLVLWGQHNEQFF
j_call: TRBJ1-6; v_call: TRBV15; clone_size: .; d_call: .; cdr3_nt: TGTGCCACCAGCAGAGGTAGGGGGAATTCACCCCTCCACTTT; cdr3_aa: CATSRGRGNSPLHF
j_call: TRBJ2-7; v_call: TRBV11-2; clone_size: .; d_call: TRBD2; cdr3_nt: TGTGCCAGCAGCTGGGCACTAGCGGGAGGGCCCTCCTACGAGCAGTACTTC; cdr3_aa: CASSWALAGGPSYEQYF
j_call: TRBJ1-4; v_call: TRBV7-9; clone_size: .; d_call: .; cdr3_nt: TGTGCCAGCAGCCCCATGGGAGCCAATGAAAAACTGTTTTTT; cdr3_aa: CASSPMGANEKLFF
j_call: TRBJ1-2; v_call: TRBV19; clone_size: .; d_call: TRBD1; cdr3_nt: TGTGCCTCTCACCAGGGACAGGGGGATGGCTACACCTTC; cdr3_aa: CASHQGQGDGYTF
j_call: TRBJ2-5; v_call: TRBV20-1; clone_size: .; d_call: .; cdr3_nt: TGCAGTGCTAGACTCAGTGACGAGACCCAGTACTTC; cdr3_aa: CSARLSDETQYF